Listed here are 21 T cell receptor beta chains from one sample, sequenced in a study of blood T cell repertoires in COVID-19. The protocol was immunoSEQ multiplex PCR, while the TCRdb copy is restricted to in-frame clones and leaves out a portion. This table holds more than 95,000 clones, around 84% found once. The sequenced sample was peripheral blood. Receptors originate from a man between 60 and 75 years old with acute or convalescent COVID-19.

The chain employs TRBV11-2 and TRBJ1-1, with D maybe TRBD1 (5 bases). Germline V lookup: CDR1 SGHAT, CDR2 FQNNGV. This CDR3 spans 15 amino acids. V was trimmed by 3 bases and J by 2 bases, leaving 13 bases between them. CDR3 amino acids: CASSFRGTGNTEAFF. CDR3 DNA: TGTGCCAGCAGCTTCCGGGGGACCGGAAACACTGAAGCTTTCTTT.

V and J are TRBV2 and TRBJ1-1; D ambiguous. The CDR3 runs to 13 residues. CDR1 is SNHLY, CDR2 FYNNEI, per germline. Trimming cost V 1 base and J 8 bases, with 11 bases left between them. The CDR3 region is CASSEDPGLEAFF. For the CDR3, the DNA is TGTGCCAGCAGTGAAGATCCGGGATTGGAAGCTTTCTTT.

The chain employs TRBV28 and TRBJ1-5, with D uncertain. V dropped 1 base and J dropped 3 bases, with 10 bases sitting between them. Germline V gene lookup returns CDR1 MDHEN and CDR2 SYDVKM. The length of the CDR3 is 15 residues. The CDR3: CASSLSSGLNQPQHF. CDR3 sequence (DNA): TGTGCCAGCAGTTTATCGTCCGGACTCAATCAGCCCCAGCATTTT.

This chain connects TRBV5-6 to TRBJ1-1; D gene ambiguous. The CDR3 covers 15 residues. Germline V gives CDR1 SGHDT, CDR2 YYEEEE. The V end was cut by 1 base, the J end by 0 bases, with 10 bases between. CDR3 bases: TGTGCCAGCAGCTTGTCAGTCGGAGTGAACACTGAAGCTTTCTTT. Protein product: CASSLSVGVNTEAFF.

The V call is TRBV27, the J call TRBJ1-1; D is unclear. Germline assignment: CDR1 MNHEY and CDR2 SMNVEV (reference sequence). This CDR3 spans 13 amino acids. Trimming pared 1 base from V and 12 bases from J, leaving 15 bases between. The CDR3 sequence: CASSLFLASGTFF. As DNA, the CDR3 is TGTGCCAGCAGTTTATTTTTGGCGTCCGGGACTTTCTTT.

In this sample, this clone turned up a few times. This chain links TRBV6-1 with TRBJ2-2; 7 bases are a match to TRBD1. Germline V gene sequence: CDR1 MNHNS, CDR2 SASEGT. The CDR3 sequence is 15 residues long. J gave up 5 bases and V 3 bases, and 6 bases lay outside the gene matches. CDR3 residues: CASSDRQGKTGELFF. In DNA form, the CDR3 reads TGTGCCAGCAGTGACCGACAGGGAAAAACCGGGGAGCTGTTTTTT.

The rearrangement links TRBV5-6 to TRBJ2-3, with no clear D. The CDR3 totals 13 residues. Trimming pared 2 bases from V and 6 bases from J, leaving 10 bases between. Germline loops: CDR1 SGHDT, CDR2 YYEEEE. The CDR3 reads CASSFRIRDTQYF. CDR3 nucleotides: TGTGCCAGCAGCTTCAGGATTCGGGATACGCAGTATTTT.

The gene calls are TRBV5-1 and TRBJ2-6; D gene unclear. V was pared by 4 bases and J by 3 bases, with 17 bases between. The CDR3 has 17 residues. The germline V gene has CDR1 SGHRS and CDR2 YFSETQ. The CDR3 DNA reads as TGCGCCAGCAGCGCGCCTCTCCAGTCGGGTGGGGCCAACGTCCTGACTTTC. Amino acids: CASSAPLQSGGANVLTF.

The chain uses TRBV19 and TRBJ2-1, with 10 bases fitting TRBD2. Germline CDR1 LNHDA, CDR2 SQIVND (reference sequence). With V trimmed by 6 bases and J by 0 bases, 8 bases remained unmatched. The CDR3 contains 17 residues. DNA of the CDR3: TGTGCCAGTAGGATGCGGAGCGGGAGGGGCTCCTACAATGAGCAGTTCTTC. This translates into CASRMRSGRGSYNEQFF. Filled out from reference TRBV19 and TRBJ2-1, the complete variable domain reads DGGITQSPKYLFRKEGQNVTLSCEQNLNHDAMYWYRQDPGQGLRLIYYSQIVNDFQKGDIAEGYSVSREKKESFPLTVTSAQKNPTAFYLCASRMRSGRGSYNEQFFGPGTRLTVL.

The V and J genes are TRBV15 and TRBJ1-2, with a tentative D call TRBD1 (6 bases). V was clipped by 0 bases and J by 4 bases, with 9 bases between them. The CDR3 loop spans 14 amino acids. In germline, CDR1 is LNHNV, CDR2 YYDKDF (reference sequence). The CDR3 region has the DNA TGTGCCACCAGCAGAGATATCAGGGGCTATGGCTACACCTTC. Its protein product is CATSRDIRGYGYTF. Full variable domain (outside the CDR3, taken from reference TRBV15 and TRBJ1-2): DAMVIQNPRYQVTQFGKPVTLSCSQTLNHNVMYWYQQKSSQAPKLLFHYYDKDFNNEADTPDNFQSRRPNTSFCFLDIRSPGLGDTAMYLCATSRDIRGYGYTFGSGTRLTVV.

The rearrangement joins TRBV9 to TRBJ1-2, with D perhaps TRBD1 (5 bases). This CDR3 contains 13 residues. V shed 2 bases and J shed 8 bases, with 13 bases lying between them. From germline, CDR1 is SGDLS and CDR2 YYNGEE. The CDR3 here is CASSVLTGGGYTF. CDR3 nucleotides: TGTGCCAGCAGCGTCCTCACAGGAGGGGGCTACACCTTC.

A word on this clone: The same CDR3 can be traced to other DNA sequences in this sample. This chain joins TRBV5-1 and TRBJ2-3, with 8 bases fitting TRBD2. This CDR3 is 14 amino acids long. Losses at the gene ends were 2 bases for V and 2 bases for J; bases not matched to a gene: 1. In germline, CDR1 is SGHRS, CDR2 YFSETQ. CDR3 residues: CASSLGLATDTQYF. DNA for the CDR3: TGCGCCAGCAGCTTAGGACTAGCCACAGATACGCAGTATTTT.

This clone appeared once. V is TRBV9 and J is TRBJ1-2; 10 bases line up with TRBD1. The V gene's germline CDR1 is SGDLS and CDR2 YYNGEE. After removal of 4 bases from V and 7 bases from J, the junction contained 10 bases not matched to a gene. This CDR3 comprises 15 residues. The CDR3 DNA follows: TGTGCCAGCAGCAGAGATCCAGGACAGGGGGTTGGCTACACCTTC. It codes for CASSRDPGQGVGYTF.

V usage is TRBV5-1 and J usage is TRBJ2-3, with 8 bases that match TRBD2. Germline trimming cut 7 bases from V and 6 bases from J; bases unmatched to any gene: 7. CDR1 is SGHRS and CDR2 is YFSETQ in the germline V gene. CDR3 size: 13 residues. This CDR3 reads CASSYSGTDTQYF. In nucleotides, the CDR3 is TGCGCCAGCTCCTATAGCGGGACCGATACGCAGTATTTT.

The rearrangement joins TRBV28 to TRBJ1-4, with D possibly being TRBD1 (5 bases). This CDR3 has 15 residues. The germline V gene has CDR1 MDHEN and CDR2 SYDVKM. V lost 5 bases, J lost 6 bases, and 16 bases lay in between. The CDR3 sequence is CASSGRGRDDEKLFF. CDR3 sequence (DNA): TGTGCCAGCAGTGGTAGGGGCAGGGATGATGAAAAACTGTTTTTT.

This sequence joins TRBV27 and TRBJ1-4; the match to TRBD1 covers 7 bases. This CDR3 comprises 14 residues. Germline V gives CDR1 MNHEY, CDR2 SMNVEV (reference sequence). The V segment lost 6 bases and the J segment 4 bases; nucleotides outside the gene matches: 5. The DNA of the CDR3 is TGTGCCAGCAGATCGGACAGGAATAATGAAAAACTGTTTTTT. It codes for CASRSDRNNEKLFF.

The V and J genes are TRBV19 and TRBJ1-2; possible D gene TRBD1, 6 bases. V lost 4 bases and J 0 bases, leaving 18 bases between the germline ends. This CDR3 contains 17 residues. Germline V CDR1 and CDR2: LNHDA, SQIVND (reference sequence). In DNA form, the CDR3 reads TGTGCCAGTAGTACGCACTCCGGGACACTAGCTAACTATGGCTACACCTTC. This encodes CASSTHSGTLANYGYTF.

The V and J genes are TRBV30 and TRBJ1-2; 10 bases are a match to TRBD1. In germline, CDR1 is GTSNPN, CDR2 SVGIG (reference sequence). This CDR3 is 15 amino acids long. The junction had 11 bases not matched to a gene; V was cut back by 2 bases and J by 8 bases. CDR3 sequence: CAWSPGQGTSLGYTF. CDR3 coding DNA: TGTGCCTGGAGTCCGGGACAGGGGACTTCTTTAGGCTACACCTTC.

The V call is TRBV5-6, the J call TRBJ2-3; D remains unclear. Germline lookup yields CDR1 SGHDT and CDR2 YYEEEE. This CDR3 spans 16 amino acids. The V and J ends lost 4 bases and 5 bases respectively, with 20 bases between them. The CDR3 coding sequence is TGTGCCAGCAGCCCCAGGCTTGTTCAGCTCAGAGATACGCAGTATTTT. It encodes CASSPRLVQLRDTQYF.

The chain employs TRBV11-3 and TRBJ1-2; 10 nucleotides match TRBD1. V was pared by 3 bases and J by 8 bases, with 3 bases of the junction left unmatched. Germline V CDR1 and CDR2: SGHNT, YENEEA. This CDR3 spans 13 amino acids. The CDR3 region has the DNA TGTGCCAGCAGCTTCAGGACAGGGGGAGGCTACACCTTC. It specifies CASSFRTGGGYTF.

The CDR3 DNA is TGTGCCAGCTCACCACCGACAGGGCACGGTGAGCAGTTCTTC. Amino acids: CASSPPTGHGEQFF. The V and J genes are TRBV18 and TRBJ2-1; 7 bases agree with TRBD1. The J segment lost 9 bases and the V segment lost 0 bases, leaving 5 bases of the junction unmatched. This CDR3 is built from 14 residues. Germline V lookup: CDR1 KGHSH, CDR2 LQKENI.